The source of this TCR beta chain is a study of blood T cell repertoires in COVID-19. Study details: Italy, Spain and the United States were the sources of the convalescent and acute COVID-19 samples. T cells, B-cell-depleted T cells, or PBMCs supplied cDNA or gDNA.

Authors' data handling: Amplification from reference gene primers served as the basis for estimated nucleated cell counts. The method was immunoSEQ multiplex PCR; TCRdb's version includes in-frame clones alone and lacks a portion of them. That table is the source of V, J and clone size, and D and trimming were worked out from the DNA. The data contain around 40,000 clones, 70% to 90% of them singletons. Germline-derived CDR1 and CDR2 are SGHVS and FNYEAQ. The V and J ends lost 5 bases and 2 bases, in that order; junction bases with no gene match: 7. The CDR3 runs to 16 residues. The V call is TRBV7-6, the J call TRBJ2-1, with 9 bases aligning to TRBD2. The clonotype originates from a human donor in a cohort sampled during active COVID-19. The source material was peripheral blood. DNA for the CDR3: TGTGCCAGCAGCCCCATAGCGGGAGATGCCTACAATGAGCAGTTCTTC. Translation: CASSPIAGDAYNEQFF.